This paragraph reports one T cell receptor beta chain. The target antigen is unknown. From the germline J gene comes the end of the CDR3, since the read stops 3 residues before it. The method was immunoSEQ multiplex PCR; TCRdb's version includes in-frame clones alone and lacks a portion of them. The sample table sets out fewer than 30,000 clones. HPV was found by MY09/MY11 PCR and dot-blot genotyping. The sample originates from a study of T cells in women clearing cervical HPV infection. Findings and limits, study-wide: Associations may precede or follow infection; HPV-specific or memory T cells were not isolated.

CDR1 is LNHDA, CDR2 SQIVND, per germline (reference sequence). V was clipped by 2 bases and J by 5 bases; unmatched bases: 3. The CDR3 runs 14 residues. This clonotype was sampled from a woman aged 18-70 years with a cervical HPV16 infection that either progressed to CIN3+ or cleared (not recorded which). The sample taken for sequencing was blood buffy coat. This chain connects TRBV19 to TRBJ2-7; TRBD1 agrees at 10 bases. The CDR3 DNA, read in part, is TGTGCCAGTAGTATACGGGACAGGGGCCACGAG. This gives the protein CASSIRDRGHE. The CDR3 in its entirety is CASSIRDRGHEQYF.